The T cell receptor beta chain under discussion was sequenced for a study of blood T cell repertoires in COVID-19. Turning to the study itself: The United States, Italy and Spain were the sources of the acute and convalescent COVID-19 samples.

The CDR3 loop spans 14 amino acids. Germline loops: CDR1 LNHDA, CDR2 SQIVND (reference sequence). J gave up 5 bases and V 3 bases, and 0 bases lay outside the gene matches. The method was immunoSEQ multiplex PCR; TCRdb's version includes in-frame clones alone and lacks a portion of them. The sample holds approximately 210,000 clones, approximately 87% seen once. The sequence was obtained from a woman aged 70 to 79 with active or convalescent COVID-19. This rearrangement joins TRBV19 to TRBJ1-6; 8 bases match TRBD1. The material sequenced was peripheral blood. CDR3 region: CASSMDRDNSPLHF. For the CDR3, the DNA is TGTGCCAGTAGTATGGACAGGGATAATTCACCCCTCCACTTT.